This T cell receptor (beta chain) was identified during a study of blood T cells in healthy people across ages. Overall study results and limits: Estimated diversity, derived from one million T cells, was regarded as an underestimate. Long-lived donors had more naive CD4+ cells and higher diversity than aged donors. Older age coincided with a roughly linear decline in TCR beta diversity per million T cells.

Isolated PBMCs totaled at least 7 million in each sample. The CDR3 is 15 residues long. Trimming cost V 0 bases and J 7 bases, with 15 bases left between them. Germline loops: CDR1 DFQATT, CDR2 SNEGSKA (reference sequence). Notes on this clonotype: Antigen specificity is unknown.

Combining a sample-barcoded 5' primer with a J-beta primer mix, a second PCR ran for roughly 6 to 11 cycles. Using its own MiXCR run on the 5' RACE reads, TCRdb lists one record per CDR3 protein. The table shows roughly 650,000 distinct CDR3 sequences, with about 30% occurring only once. This sequence originates from a woman aged 80 or older in good health. The material sequenced was blood. The chain is built from TRBV20-1 and TRBJ2-2; TRBD1 might be the D (5 bases). CDR3 amino acids: CSARDPLGQGGELFF. The CDR3 nucleotides read TGCAGTGCTAGAGATCCGCTTGGGCAGGGCGGGGAGCTGTTTTTT.